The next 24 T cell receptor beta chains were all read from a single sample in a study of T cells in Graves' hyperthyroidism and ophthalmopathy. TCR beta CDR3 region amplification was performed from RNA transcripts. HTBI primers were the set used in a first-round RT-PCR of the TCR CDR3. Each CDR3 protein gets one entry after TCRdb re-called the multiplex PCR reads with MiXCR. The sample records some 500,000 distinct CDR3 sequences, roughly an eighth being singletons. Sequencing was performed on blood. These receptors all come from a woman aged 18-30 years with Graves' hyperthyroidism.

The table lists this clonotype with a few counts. CDR3 sequence: CASSLKIKSTEAFF. For the CDR3, the DNA is TGCGCCAGCAGCTTGAAGATTAAATCCACTGAAGCTTTCTTT. The rearrangement links TRBV5-1 to TRBJ1-1; D gene unclear. V was trimmed by 1 base and J by 4 bases, leaving 11 bases between them. Looked up from germline, CDR1 is SGHRS and CDR2 is YFSETQ. This CDR3 comprises 14 residues.

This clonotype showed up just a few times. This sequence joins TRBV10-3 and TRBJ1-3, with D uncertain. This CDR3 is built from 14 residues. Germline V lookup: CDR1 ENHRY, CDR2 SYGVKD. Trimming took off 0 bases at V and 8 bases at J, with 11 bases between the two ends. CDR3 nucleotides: TGTGCCATCAGTGAGTCGGGAATTCGGGACACCATATATTTT. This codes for CAISESGIRDTIYF.

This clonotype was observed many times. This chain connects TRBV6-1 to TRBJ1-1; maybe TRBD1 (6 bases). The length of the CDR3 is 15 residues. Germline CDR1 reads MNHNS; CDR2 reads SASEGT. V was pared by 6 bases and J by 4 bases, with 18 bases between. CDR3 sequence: CASRPLEPRGTEAFF. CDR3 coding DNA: TGTGCCAGCAGACCTCTTGAACCCAGGGGCACTGAAGCTTTCTTT.

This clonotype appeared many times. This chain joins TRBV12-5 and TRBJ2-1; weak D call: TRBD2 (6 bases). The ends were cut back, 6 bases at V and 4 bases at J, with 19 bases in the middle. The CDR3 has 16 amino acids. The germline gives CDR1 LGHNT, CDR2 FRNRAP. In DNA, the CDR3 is TGTGCTAGTGGCCCCTCCCGACTAGAGAGGTACAATGAGCAGTTCTTC. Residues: CASGPSRLERYNEQFF.

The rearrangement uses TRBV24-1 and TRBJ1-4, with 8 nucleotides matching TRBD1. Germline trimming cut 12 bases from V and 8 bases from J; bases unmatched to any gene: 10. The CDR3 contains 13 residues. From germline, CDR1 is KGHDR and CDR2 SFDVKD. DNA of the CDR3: TGTGCCCCAGGGGGACAGGTGTACGAAAAACTGTTTTTT. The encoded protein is CAPGGQVYEKLFF.

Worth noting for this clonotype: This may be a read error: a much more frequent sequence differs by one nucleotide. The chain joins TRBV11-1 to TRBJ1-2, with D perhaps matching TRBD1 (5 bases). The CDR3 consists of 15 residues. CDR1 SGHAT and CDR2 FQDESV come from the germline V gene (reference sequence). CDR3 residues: CANSKGASRAYGYTF. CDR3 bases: TGTGCCAACAGCAAAGGGGCTTCAAGGGCCTATGGCTACACCTTC.

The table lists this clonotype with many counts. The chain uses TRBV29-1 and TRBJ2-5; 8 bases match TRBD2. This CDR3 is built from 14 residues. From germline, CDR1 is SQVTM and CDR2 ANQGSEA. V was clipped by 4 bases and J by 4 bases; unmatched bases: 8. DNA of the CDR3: TGCAGCGTTGCGCCATGGGCGGGAGGAGAGACCCAGTACTTC. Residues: CSVAPWAGGETQYF.

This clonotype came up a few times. The CDR3 sequence is CASSVDSRTDTQYF. The CDR3 DNA is TGTGCCAGCTCAGTGGACAGTCGCACAGATACGCAGTATTTT. This chain links TRBV18 with TRBJ2-3; maybe TRBD1 (6 bases). The CDR3 covers 14 residues. Between the trimmed V and J ends, which lost 5 bases and 1 base, there was a span of 10 bases. The germline V gene encodes CDR1 KGHSH and CDR2 LQKENI. Based on the CDR3 plus reference TRBV18 and TRBJ2-3, the full variable domain is NAGVMQNPRHLVRRRGQEARLRCSPMKGHSHVYWYRQLPEEGLKFMVYLQKENIIDESGMPKERFSAEFPKEGPSILRIQQVVRGDSAAYFCASSVDSRTDTQYFGPGTRLTVL.

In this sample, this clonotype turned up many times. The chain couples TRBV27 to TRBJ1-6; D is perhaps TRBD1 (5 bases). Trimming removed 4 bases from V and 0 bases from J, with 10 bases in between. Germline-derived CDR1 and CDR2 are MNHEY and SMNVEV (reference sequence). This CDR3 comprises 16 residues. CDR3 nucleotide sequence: TGTGCCAGCAGTTCCTCGGGGGTCTCCTATAATTCACCCCTCCACTTT. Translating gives CASSSSGVSYNSPLHF.

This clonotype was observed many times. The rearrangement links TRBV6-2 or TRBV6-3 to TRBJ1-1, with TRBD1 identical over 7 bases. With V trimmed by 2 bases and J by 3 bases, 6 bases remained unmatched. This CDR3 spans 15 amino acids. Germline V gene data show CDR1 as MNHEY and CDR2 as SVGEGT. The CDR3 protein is CASSYTGTVHTEAFF. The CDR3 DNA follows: TGTGCCAGCAGTTACACCGGGACAGTGCACACTGAAGCTTTCTTT.

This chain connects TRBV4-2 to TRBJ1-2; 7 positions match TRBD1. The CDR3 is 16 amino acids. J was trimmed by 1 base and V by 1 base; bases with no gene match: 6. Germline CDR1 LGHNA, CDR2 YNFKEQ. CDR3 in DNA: TGTGCCAGCAGCCAAGTGGAGGACAGGATTAACTATGGCTACACCTTC. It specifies CASSQVEDRINYGYTF.

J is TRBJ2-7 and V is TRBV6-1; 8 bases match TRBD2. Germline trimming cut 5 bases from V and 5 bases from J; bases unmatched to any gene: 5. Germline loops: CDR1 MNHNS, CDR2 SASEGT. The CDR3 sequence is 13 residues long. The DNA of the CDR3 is TGTGCCAGCAGTATTCGGGAGGGGGACGAGCAGTACTTC. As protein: CASSIREGDEQYF.

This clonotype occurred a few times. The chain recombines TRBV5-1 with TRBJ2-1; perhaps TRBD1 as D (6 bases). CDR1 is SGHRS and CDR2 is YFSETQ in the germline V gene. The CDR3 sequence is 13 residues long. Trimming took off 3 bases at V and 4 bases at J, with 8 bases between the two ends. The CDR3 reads CASSYGQYNEQFF. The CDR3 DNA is TGCGCCAGCAGCTACGGACAGTACAATGAGCAGTTCTTC.

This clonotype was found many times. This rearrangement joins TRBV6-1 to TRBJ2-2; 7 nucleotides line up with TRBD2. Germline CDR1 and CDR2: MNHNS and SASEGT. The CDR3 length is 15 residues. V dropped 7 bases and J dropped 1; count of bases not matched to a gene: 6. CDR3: CASNPSGVNTGELFF. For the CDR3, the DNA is TGTGCCAGCAACCCGAGCGGGGTGAACACCGGGGAGCTGTTTTTT.

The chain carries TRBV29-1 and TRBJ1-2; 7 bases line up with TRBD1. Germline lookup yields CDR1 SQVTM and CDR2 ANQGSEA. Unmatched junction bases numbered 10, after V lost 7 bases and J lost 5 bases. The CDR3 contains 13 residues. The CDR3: CSGWGGQRYGYTF. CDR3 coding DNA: TGCAGCGGGTGGGGGGGACAGAGGTATGGCTACACCTTC.

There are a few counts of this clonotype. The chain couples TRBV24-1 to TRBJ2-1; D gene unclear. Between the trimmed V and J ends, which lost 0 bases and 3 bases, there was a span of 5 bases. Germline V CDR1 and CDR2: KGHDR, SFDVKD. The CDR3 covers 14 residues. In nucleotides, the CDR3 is TGTGCCACCAGTGATTTGTTGGGCTACAATGAGCAGTTCTTC. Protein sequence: CATSDLLGYNEQFF.

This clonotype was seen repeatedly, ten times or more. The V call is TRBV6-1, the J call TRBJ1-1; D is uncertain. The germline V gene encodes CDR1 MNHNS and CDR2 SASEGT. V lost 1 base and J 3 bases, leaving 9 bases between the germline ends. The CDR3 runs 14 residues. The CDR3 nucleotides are TGTGCCAGCAGTGAAGAGCCGGGATACACTGAAGCTTTCTTT. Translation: CASSEEPGYTEAFF.

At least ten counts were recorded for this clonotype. Written as DNA, the CDR3 is TGCGCCAGCAGCTCTACGACTAGCGGGTTCACAGATACGCAGTATTTT. As protein: CASSSTTSGFTDTQYF. The V gene is TRBV5-1, the J gene TRBJ2-3, with TRBD2 matching 10 bases. V shed 3 bases, J shed 2 bases, and the junction held 6 bases outside the gene matches. In germline, CDR1 is SGHRS, CDR2 YFSETQ. The CDR3 has 16 amino acids.

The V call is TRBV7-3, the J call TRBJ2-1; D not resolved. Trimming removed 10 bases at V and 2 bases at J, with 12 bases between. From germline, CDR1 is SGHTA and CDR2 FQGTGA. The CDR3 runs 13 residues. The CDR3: CATGLGPYNEQFF. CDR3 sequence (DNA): TGTGCCACCGGGCTAGGGCCCTACAATGAGCAGTTCTTC. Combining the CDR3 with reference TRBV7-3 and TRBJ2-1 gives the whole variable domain GAGVSQTPSNKVTEKGKYVELRCDPISGHTALYWYRQSLGQGPEFLIYFQGTGAADDSGLPNDRFFAVRPEGSVSTLKIQRTERGDSAVYLCATGLGPYNEQFFGPGTRLTVL.

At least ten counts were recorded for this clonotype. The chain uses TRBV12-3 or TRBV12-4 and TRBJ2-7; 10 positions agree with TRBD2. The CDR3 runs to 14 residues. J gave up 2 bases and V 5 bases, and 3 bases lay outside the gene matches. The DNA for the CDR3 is TGTGCCAGCAGTAGACTAGCGGGCCCCTACGAGCAGTACTTC. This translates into CASSRLAGPYEQYF.

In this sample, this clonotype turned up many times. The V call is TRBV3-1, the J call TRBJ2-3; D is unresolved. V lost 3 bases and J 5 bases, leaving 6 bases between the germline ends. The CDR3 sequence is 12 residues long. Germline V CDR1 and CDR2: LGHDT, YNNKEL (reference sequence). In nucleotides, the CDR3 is TGTGCCAGCAGCCAGATAGTAGATACGCAGTATTTT. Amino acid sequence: CASSQIVDTQYF.

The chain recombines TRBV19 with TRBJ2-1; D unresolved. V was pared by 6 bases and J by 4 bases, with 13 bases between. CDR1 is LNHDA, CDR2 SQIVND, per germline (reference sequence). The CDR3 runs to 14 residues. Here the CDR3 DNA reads TGTGCCAGTAGGCCGTTGGAAGGGTACAATGAGCAGTTCTTC. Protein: CASRPLEGYNEQFF.

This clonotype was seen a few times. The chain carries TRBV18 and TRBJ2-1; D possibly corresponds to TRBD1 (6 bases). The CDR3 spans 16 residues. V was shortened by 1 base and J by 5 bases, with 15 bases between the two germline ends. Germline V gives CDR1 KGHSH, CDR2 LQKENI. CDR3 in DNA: TGTGCCAGCTCACCACGGGGGCAGCTAGCAGACAATGAGCAGTTCTTC. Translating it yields CASSPRGQLADNEQFF.

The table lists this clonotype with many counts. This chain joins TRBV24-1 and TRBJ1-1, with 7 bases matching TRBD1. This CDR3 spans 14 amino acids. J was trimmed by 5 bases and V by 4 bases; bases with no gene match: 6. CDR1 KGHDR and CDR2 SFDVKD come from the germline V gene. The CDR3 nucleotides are TGTGCCACCAGTGACCCAGGGGGGACAACTGAAGCTTTCTTT. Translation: CATSDPGGTTEAFF.